This T cell receptor beta chain was sequenced for a study of blood T cell repertoires in COVID-19. Across the study: There were acute and convalescent COVID-19 samples, and they came from the United States, Italy and Spain.

Germline V lookup: CDR1 SGHNT, CDR2 YENEEA. Trimming removed 0 bases from V and 3 bases from J; junction bases left unmatched: 6. CDR3 length equals 17 residues. The protocol was immunoSEQ multiplex PCR, while the TCRdb copy is restricted to in-frame clones and leaves out a portion. The table records about 140,000 clones, over 75% of them present only once. The TCR was taken from a woman between 45 and 65 years old who had recovered from COVID-19. This rearrangement joins TRBV11-3 to TRBJ2-3; 10 nucleotides agree with TRBD2. Sequenced: PBMCs or T cells enriched from blood (not recorded which). Here the CDR3 DNA reads TGTGCCAGCAGCTTAGAGTTTAGCGGGGGGATAACAGATACGCAGTATTTT. As protein: CASSLEFSGGITDTQYF. Variable domain in full (rest from reference TRBV11-3 and TRBJ2-3): EAGVVQSPRYKIIEKKQPVAFWCNPISGHNTLYWYLQNLGQGPELLIRYENEEAVDDSQLPKDRFSAERLKGVDSTLKIQPAELGDSAVYLCASSLEFSGGITDTQYFGPGTRLTVL.